The rows below give T cell receptor beta chains drawn from one sample of a study of T cell responses to AZD1222 COVID-19 vaccine. Clones were read by immunoSEQ multiplex PCR, and TCRdb kept only the in-frame ones, dropping some. The sample comprises 130,000 or so clones, roughly 93% of which are singletons, and 6% to 7% rests with the top ten. The input for sequencing was peripheral blood, taken on day 0 of AZD1222 vaccination. All receptors derive from an adult in good health. Both conserved end residues are part of each CDR3. The D gene is left open where the match is weak.

NA | TRBJ1-2 | TRBV6-5 | TGTGCCAGCTCCGGGCAGTCTGATTATGGCTACACCTTC | CASSGQSDYGYTF
TRBD2 | TRBJ2-1 | TRBV11-2 | TGTGCCAGCAGCTTAGATCCCCTCCGGCGGGCCGGGGGGAATGAGCAGTTCTTC | CASSLDPLRRAGGNEQFF
NA | TRBJ1-3 | TRBV13 | TGTGCCAGCAGTTACCAAACAAACACCATATATTTT | CASSYQTNTIYF
NA | TRBJ1-1 | TRBV10-1 | TGCGCCAGCAGTGAGTACAGTTCAAACACTGAAGCTTTCTTT | CASSEYSSNTEAFF
TRBD1 | TRBJ2-5 | TRBV27 | TGTGCCAGCAGTTTCAGGGGGGAGACCCAGTACTTC | CASSFRGETQYF
NA | TRBJ1-2 | TRBV28 | TGTGCCAGCAGTTCCCCGGACAGTAAAGGCTACACCTTC | CASSSPDSKGYTF
NA | TRBJ1-5 | TRBV10-3 | TGTGCCATCAGTGACACCAATCAGCCCCAGCATTTT | CAISDTNQPQHF
NA | TRBJ1-4 | TRBV19 | TGTGCCAGTAAGAGCCCCACCGAAGGACGACTGTCTAAACTGTTTTTT | CASKSPTEGRLSKLFF
TRBD1 | TRBJ1-2 | TRBV2 | TGTGCCAGCAACCGGGACAGGGGAAATTATGGCTACACCTTC | CASNRDRGNYGYTF
NA | TRBJ2-7 | TRBV30 | TGTGCCTGGAGTGTAATCCCAGGCGACGAGCAGTACTTC | CAWSVIPGDEQYF
NA | TRBJ1-1 | TRBV11-2 | TGTGCCAGCAGCTCGGGTCTTTACACTGAAGCTTTCTTT | CASSSGLYTEAFF
TRBD1 | TRBJ1-2 | TRBV7-9 | TGTGCCAGCAGCCTAAGTCGGGACAGTTATGGCTACACCTTC | CASSLSRDSYGYTF
NA | TRBJ2-6 | TRBV19 | TGTGCCAGTAGTGTCCAGGGGCCCTCTGGGGCCAACGTCCTGACTTTC | CASSVQGPSGANVLTF
TRBD1 | TRBJ2-5 | TRBV10-3 | TGTGCCATCAGTGATCCTGGGGGACAGGGAGACGAGACCCAGTACTTC | CAISDPGGQGDETQYF
NA | TRBJ1-1 | TRBV12-3/TRBV12-4 | TGTGCCAGCAGTTTACCGTTGGGGGAAGCTTTCTTT | CASSLPLGEAFF